Following are 31 T cell receptor beta chains from one sample sequenced in a study of regulatory dendritic cells for organ transplantation. The protocol was immunoSEQ multiplex PCR, while the TCRdb copy is restricted to in-frame clones and leaves out a portion. The table records tens of thousands of clones, about nine tenths of them present only once. The source material was naive CD8+ T cells from blood. Noted subset: CD45RA+ naive T cells. All receptors come from a human donor in good health.

The gene calls are TRBV7-9 and TRBJ1-1; 8 positions agree with TRBD1. Germline CDR1 SEHNR, CDR2 FQNEAQ (reference sequence). The V and J ends lost 10 bases and 7 bases, in that order; junction bases with no gene match: 14. The CDR3 is 14 amino acids. The chain's CDR3 is CATSTTGGRSEAFF. CDR3 nucleotides: TGTGCCACCTCCACCACAGGGGGACGGAGTGAAGCTTTCTTT. Based on the CDR3 plus reference TRBV7-9 and TRBJ1-1, the full variable domain is DTGVSQNPRHKITKRGQNVTFRCDPISEHNRLYWYRQTLGQGPEFLTYFQNEAQLEKSRLLSDRFSAERPKGSFSTLEIQRTEQGDSAMYLCATSTTGGRSEAFFGQGTRLTVV.

The chain uses TRBV27 and TRBJ1-5; no clear D. Germline lookup yields CDR1 MNHEY and CDR2 SMNVEV (reference sequence). V was pared by 9 bases and J by 2 bases, with 17 bases between. The CDR3 runs to 15 residues. The chain's CDR3 is CARRSHPVRNQPQHF. The CDR3 nucleotides read TGTGCCAGACGGTCACACCCTGTCCGCAATCAGCCCCAGCATTTT.

The rearrangement joins TRBV27 to TRBJ1-5; no definite D call. The germline V and J ends were trimmed by 3 bases and 6 bases, with 6 bases remaining between them. The CDR3 consists of 12 residues. Germline CDR1 reads MNHEY; CDR2 reads SMNVEV (reference sequence). In DNA form, the CDR3 reads TGTGCCAGCAGTTTTTCTGGTCAGCCCCAGCATTTT. Translation gives CASSFSGQPQHF.

The chain employs TRBV5-1 and TRBJ2-3; the match to TRBD1 covers 9 bases. V lost 3 bases to trimming and J lost 1 base; unmatched junction nucleotides: 0. CDR1 is SGHRS, CDR2 YFSETQ, per germline. The CDR3 extends over 14 amino acids. In nucleotides, the CDR3 is TGCGCCAGCAGCTGGACAGGGGGCACAGATACGCAGTATTTT. This gives the protein CASSWTGGTDTQYF.

V and J are TRBV2 and TRBJ2-2, with 7 bases fitting TRBD1. The CDR3 runs to 19 residues. From germline, CDR1 is SNHLY and CDR2 FYNNEI. V was pared by 1 base and J by 0 bases, with 11 bases of the junction left unmatched. This chain's CDR3 is CASSEGATGPFSNTGELFF. The CDR3 region has the DNA TGTGCCAGCAGTGAAGGCGCGACAGGGCCCTTTTCGAACACCGGGGAGCTGTTTTTT.

This rearrangement joins TRBV5-4 to TRBJ1-2, with D maybe TRBD1 (6 bases). Trimming cost V 0 bases and J 4 bases, with 16 bases left between them. The CDR3 sequence is 16 residues long. Looked up from germline, CDR1 is SGHNT and CDR2 is YYREEE (reference sequence). For the CDR3, the DNA is TGTGCCAGCAGCTTGGGGGAAGGCCAGGGGATCTATGGCTACACCTTC. Amino acid sequence: CASSLGEGQGIYGYTF.

This clone was seen just once. This chain joins TRBV27 and TRBJ2-1, with 8 bases fitting TRBD2. V lost 0 bases, J lost 9 bases, and 10 bases stayed unmatched. The CDR3 has 16 amino acids. Germline V CDR1 and CDR2: MNHEY, SMNVEV (reference sequence). The CDR3 sequence is CASSLSRGDSPFEQFF. CDR3 sequence (DNA): TGTGCCAGCAGTTTATCGCGGGGGGACTCCCCGTTTGAGCAGTTCTTC.

This chain connects TRBV6-1 to TRBJ2-3; D is ambiguous. The ends were cut back, 2 bases at V and 2 bases at J, with 8 bases in the middle. The CDR3 is 14 residues long. The V gene's germline CDR1 is MNHNS and CDR2 SASEGT. The CDR3 sequence is CASSELVLTDTQYF. In nucleotides, the CDR3 is TGTGCCAGCAGTGAACTAGTGCTCACAGATACGCAGTATTTT.

This clone came up once. The chain uses TRBV13 and TRBJ2-1, with TRBD1 identical over 7 bases. Germline loops: CDR1 PRHDT, CDR2 FYEKMQ (reference sequence). V was pared by 5 bases and J by 6 bases, with 10 bases of the junction left unmatched. The CDR3 consists of 15 residues. CDR3 in amino acids: CASSPPGQTLNEQFF. The CDR3, as DNA: TGTGCCAGCAGCCCGCCGGGACAGACTCTCAATGAGCAGTTCTTC.

This rearrangement joins TRBV30 to TRBJ2-5; D unclear. Germline CDR1 GTSNPN, CDR2 SVGIG (reference sequence). V lost 3 bases and J 4 bases, leaving 9 bases between the germline ends. CDR3 size: 12 residues. CDR3 protein: CAWRTLVETQYF. The CDR3 coding sequence is TGTGCCTGGAGGACCTTAGTAGAGACCCAGTACTTC. The variable domain in full, completed from reference TRBV30 and TRBJ2-5, reads SQTIHQWPATLVQPVGSPLSLECTVEGTSNPNLYWYRQAAGRGLQLLFYSVGIGQISSEVPQNLSASRPQDRQFILSSKKLLLSDSGFYLCAWRTLVETQYFGPGTRLLVL.

The rearrangement uses TRBV5-6 and TRBJ2-5, with D hard to call. The CDR3 covers 12 residues. Germline lookup yields CDR1 SGHDT and CDR2 YYEEEE. V was shortened by 1 base and J by 4 bases, with 5 bases between the two germline ends. Here the CDR3 reads CASSLTAETQYF. CDR3 in DNA: TGTGCCAGCAGCTTGACAGCAGAGACCCAGTACTTC.

V is TRBV7-8 and J is TRBJ2-7, with TRBD2 matching 9 bases. Germline CDR1 and CDR2: SGHVS and FQNEAQ. The CDR3 extends over 15 amino acids. Losses at the gene ends were 1 base for V and 3 bases for J; bases not matched to a gene: 4. CDR3 sequence: CASSLELAGSYEQYF. Written as DNA, the CDR3 is TGTGCCAGCAGCTTAGAGCTAGCGGGAAGCTACGAGCAGTACTTC.

The J gene is TRBJ2-7, the V gene TRBV5-4; 9 nucleotides match TRBD1. The CDR3 sequence is 15 residues long. Germline lookup yields CDR1 SGHNT and CDR2 YYREEE (reference sequence). V shed 1 base, J shed 3 bases, and the junction held 5 bases outside the gene matches. The CDR3 DNA sequence: TGTGCCAGCAGCTTGTCTACAGGGGGCTTCTACGAGCAGTACTTC. Its protein is CASSLSTGGFYEQYF.

Only a few counts were recorded for this clone. The chain carries TRBV4-1 and TRBJ1-1; D is undetermined. V was trimmed by 4 bases and J by 3 bases, leaving 9 bases between them. The CDR3 is made up of 13 amino acids. Germline CDR1 and CDR2: MGHRA and YSYEKL. CDR3 residues: CASSLRMDTEAFF. Here the CDR3 DNA reads TGCGCCAGCAGCCTTAGGATGGACACTGAAGCTTTCTTT.

The rearrangement uses TRBV14 and TRBJ2-7; TRBD2 might be the D (5 bases). Trimming shortened V by 2 bases and J by 7 bases, and 12 bases separated the two germline ends. The CDR3 contains 13 residues. Germline V lookup: CDR1 SGHDN, CDR2 FVKESK. The CDR3 bases are TGTGCCAGCAGCCAAACATCCCCGGGAGAGCAGTACTTC. Its protein product is CASSQTSPGEQYF.

The chain couples TRBV30 to TRBJ2-7, with 8 bases that match TRBD2. This CDR3 comprises 20 residues. Germline CDR1 and CDR2: GTSNPN and SVGIG (reference sequence). V trimming: 8 bases; J trimming: 3 bases; junction bases outside the gene matches: 30. The CDR3 here is CAPDNNPPYASRGGFYEQYF. CDR3 coding DNA: TGTGCCCCGGATAATAACCCCCCATATGCTAGCCGGGGGGGCTTCTACGAGCAGTACTTC.

This clone has just a few counts. This chain uses TRBV6-5 with TRBJ1-2; D remains ambiguous. V gave up 2 bases and J gave up 4 bases, with 8 bases separating them. Germline V gives CDR1 MNHEY, CDR2 SVGAGI. There are 13 residues in the CDR3. The CDR3 loop reads CASSYAQFYGYTF. Here the CDR3 DNA reads TGTGCCAGCAGTTACGCCCAGTTCTATGGCTACACCTTC.

This clone occurred a few times. The V gene is TRBV30, the J gene TRBJ1-1; D is undetermined. Germline values: CDR1 GTSNPN, CDR2 SVGIG (reference sequence). Trimming took 4 bases from V and 4 from J, leaving 19 bases between them. This CDR3 has 15 residues. The CDR3 region has the DNA TGTGCCTGGACCCTAGGAGGAGCTGGGAGCACTGAAGCTTTCTTT. It yields the protein CAWTLGGAGSTEAFF.

The rearrangement uses TRBV2 and TRBJ2-3, with 9 nucleotides matching TRBD1. In germline, CDR1 is SNHLY, CDR2 FYNNEI. The CDR3 consists of 14 residues. Losses at the gene ends were 10 bases for V and 3 bases for J; bases not matched to a gene: 8. The CDR3 loop is CANPTGGGTDTQYF. The CDR3 DNA reads as TGTGCCAACCCTACAGGGGGCGGAACAGATACGCAGTATTTT.

V and J are TRBV27 and TRBJ2-3, with 7 nucleotides matching TRBD1. The CDR3 runs 16 residues. Looked up from germline, CDR1 is MNHEY and CDR2 is SMNVEV (reference sequence). V trimming: 6 bases; J trimming: 2 bases; junction bases outside the gene matches: 11. CDR3 sequence: CASSLGPGTATDTQYF. CDR3 sequence (DNA): TGTGCCAGCAGCTTAGGGCCGGGGACAGCCACAGATACGCAGTATTTT.

The gene calls are TRBV4-3 and TRBJ1-5, with 7 bases aligning to TRBD1. Looked up from germline, CDR1 is LGHNA and CDR2 is YSLEER. The CDR3 sequence is 16 residues long. Trimming cost V 0 bases and J 6 bases; bases outside gene matches: 8. CDR3 DNA: TGCGCCAGCAGCCAAGATGGACAGGAGTTTGGTCAGCCCCAGCATTTT. It translates to CASSQDGQEFGQPQHF.

The J gene is TRBJ1-2, the V gene TRBV5-6, with 7 bases lining up with TRBD1. The CDR3 sequence is 13 residues long. The V gene end was trimmed by 3 bases and the J gene end by 8 bases; junction bases not matched to a gene: 7. CDR1 and CDR2 from the germline V gene are SGHDT and YYEEEE. CDR3 coding DNA: TGTGCCAGCAGCTACGGGACAGCGGGGGGCTACACCTTC. Translated: CASSYGTAGGYTF.

The V and J genes are TRBV2 and TRBJ2-1; 10 nucleotides line up with TRBD1. Per the germline V gene, CDR1 is SNHLY and CDR2 is FYNNEI. The V gene end was trimmed by 3 bases and the J gene end by 10 bases; junction bases not matched to a gene: 6. This CDR3 is 14 amino acids long. The CDR3 reads CASSEGQGPLEQFF. CDR3 DNA sequence: TGTGCCAGCAGTGAGGGACAGGGGCCCTTGGAGCAGTTCTTC.

The rearrangement uses TRBV19 and TRBJ2-2; a possible D gene is TRBD2 (5 bases). Germline lookup yields CDR1 LNHDA and CDR2 SQIVND (reference sequence). V lost 6 bases to trimming and J lost 5 bases, with 13 bases between them. The CDR3 is 14 amino acids. In DNA form, the CDR3 reads TGTGCCAGTAGCCGGGGTGCAGTTACCGGGGAGCTGTTTTTT. Translated: CASSRGAVTGELFF.

This chain links TRBV27 with TRBJ2-3; perhaps TRBD1 as D (5 bases). Germline CDR1 reads MNHEY; CDR2 reads SMNVEV (reference sequence). The CDR3 length is 14 residues. V lost 5 bases, J lost 0 bases, and 9 bases lay in between. DNA of the CDR3: TGTGCCAGCAGTCGTAGGGGTAGCACAGATACGCAGTATTTT. Translating it yields CASSRRGSTDTQYF.

The chain couples TRBV30 to TRBJ1-3; D is undetermined. The V end lost 8 bases, the J end lost 0 bases, and 14 bases lay between the germline ends. CDR3 length equals 14 residues. Per the germline V gene, CDR1 is GTSNPN and CDR2 is SVGIG (reference sequence). In DNA, the CDR3 is TGTGCCCACTCCCGCAGCGCCTCTGGAAACACCATATATTTT. Amino acid sequence: CAHSRSASGNTIYF.

The rearrangement uses TRBV29-1 and TRBJ2-7; TRBD2 agrees at 14 bases. Per the germline V gene, CDR1 is SQVTM and CDR2 is ANQGSEA. The trim removed 1 base at V and 6 bases at J, leaving 11 bases unmatched. CDR3 size: 17 residues. In DNA form, the CDR3 reads TGCAGCGTTGAAGGTACCGGGACTAGCGGGGGAAGACGCGAGCAGTACTTC. This gives the protein CSVEGTGTSGGRREQYF.

V gene TRBV3-2 combines with J gene TRBJ2-5; the listed D gene, TRBD1, was not tested against the DNA. TRBV3-2 is reported as a pseudogene. The CDR3 length is 8 residues. The CDR3 here is CASTGQYF. The CDR3 bases are TGTGCCAGCACAGGCCAGTACTTC.

This clone was seen once. V and J are TRBV7-2 and TRBJ1-1; TRBD1 might be the D (5 bases). The CDR3 is 13 amino acids. The ends were cut back, 4 bases at V and 4 bases at J, with 10 bases in the middle. The germline CDR1 and CDR2 sequences are SGHTA and FQGNSA. CDR3 sequence reads: CASSSGLSTEAFF. In DNA, the CDR3 is TGTGCCAGCAGCTCGGGACTTAGCACTGAAGCTTTCTTT.

This clone came up once. The chain links TRBV5-6 to TRBJ2-4, with 9 bases aligning to TRBD2. Germline CDR1 and CDR2: SGHDT and YYEEEE. This CDR3 contains 16 residues. Losses at the gene ends were 3 bases for V and 3 bases for J; bases not matched to a gene: 7. The CDR3 DNA follows: TGTGCCAGCAGCTGGGGGGCTAGCGGGGTCAAAAACATTCAGTACTTC. It yields the protein CASSWGASGVKNIQYF.

The rearrangement uses TRBV27 and TRBJ2-6, with D possibly matching TRBD1 (5 bases). With 4 bases removed from V and 0 bases from J, the gap between germline ends came to 7 bases. Germline V CDR1 and CDR2: MNHEY, SMNVEV (reference sequence). This CDR3 is 15 amino acids long. The CDR3 protein is CASSSGHSGANVLTF. In nucleotides, the CDR3 is TGTGCCAGCAGTTCAGGGCACTCTGGGGCCAACGTCCTGACTTTC. The variable domain in full, with the rest retrieved from reference TRBV27 and TRBJ2-6, is EAQVTQNPRYLITVTGKKLTVTCSQNMNHEYMSWYRQDPGLGLRQIYYSMNVEVTDKGDVPEGYKVSRKEKRNFPLILESPSPNQTSLYFCASSSGHSGANVLTFGAGSRLTVL.